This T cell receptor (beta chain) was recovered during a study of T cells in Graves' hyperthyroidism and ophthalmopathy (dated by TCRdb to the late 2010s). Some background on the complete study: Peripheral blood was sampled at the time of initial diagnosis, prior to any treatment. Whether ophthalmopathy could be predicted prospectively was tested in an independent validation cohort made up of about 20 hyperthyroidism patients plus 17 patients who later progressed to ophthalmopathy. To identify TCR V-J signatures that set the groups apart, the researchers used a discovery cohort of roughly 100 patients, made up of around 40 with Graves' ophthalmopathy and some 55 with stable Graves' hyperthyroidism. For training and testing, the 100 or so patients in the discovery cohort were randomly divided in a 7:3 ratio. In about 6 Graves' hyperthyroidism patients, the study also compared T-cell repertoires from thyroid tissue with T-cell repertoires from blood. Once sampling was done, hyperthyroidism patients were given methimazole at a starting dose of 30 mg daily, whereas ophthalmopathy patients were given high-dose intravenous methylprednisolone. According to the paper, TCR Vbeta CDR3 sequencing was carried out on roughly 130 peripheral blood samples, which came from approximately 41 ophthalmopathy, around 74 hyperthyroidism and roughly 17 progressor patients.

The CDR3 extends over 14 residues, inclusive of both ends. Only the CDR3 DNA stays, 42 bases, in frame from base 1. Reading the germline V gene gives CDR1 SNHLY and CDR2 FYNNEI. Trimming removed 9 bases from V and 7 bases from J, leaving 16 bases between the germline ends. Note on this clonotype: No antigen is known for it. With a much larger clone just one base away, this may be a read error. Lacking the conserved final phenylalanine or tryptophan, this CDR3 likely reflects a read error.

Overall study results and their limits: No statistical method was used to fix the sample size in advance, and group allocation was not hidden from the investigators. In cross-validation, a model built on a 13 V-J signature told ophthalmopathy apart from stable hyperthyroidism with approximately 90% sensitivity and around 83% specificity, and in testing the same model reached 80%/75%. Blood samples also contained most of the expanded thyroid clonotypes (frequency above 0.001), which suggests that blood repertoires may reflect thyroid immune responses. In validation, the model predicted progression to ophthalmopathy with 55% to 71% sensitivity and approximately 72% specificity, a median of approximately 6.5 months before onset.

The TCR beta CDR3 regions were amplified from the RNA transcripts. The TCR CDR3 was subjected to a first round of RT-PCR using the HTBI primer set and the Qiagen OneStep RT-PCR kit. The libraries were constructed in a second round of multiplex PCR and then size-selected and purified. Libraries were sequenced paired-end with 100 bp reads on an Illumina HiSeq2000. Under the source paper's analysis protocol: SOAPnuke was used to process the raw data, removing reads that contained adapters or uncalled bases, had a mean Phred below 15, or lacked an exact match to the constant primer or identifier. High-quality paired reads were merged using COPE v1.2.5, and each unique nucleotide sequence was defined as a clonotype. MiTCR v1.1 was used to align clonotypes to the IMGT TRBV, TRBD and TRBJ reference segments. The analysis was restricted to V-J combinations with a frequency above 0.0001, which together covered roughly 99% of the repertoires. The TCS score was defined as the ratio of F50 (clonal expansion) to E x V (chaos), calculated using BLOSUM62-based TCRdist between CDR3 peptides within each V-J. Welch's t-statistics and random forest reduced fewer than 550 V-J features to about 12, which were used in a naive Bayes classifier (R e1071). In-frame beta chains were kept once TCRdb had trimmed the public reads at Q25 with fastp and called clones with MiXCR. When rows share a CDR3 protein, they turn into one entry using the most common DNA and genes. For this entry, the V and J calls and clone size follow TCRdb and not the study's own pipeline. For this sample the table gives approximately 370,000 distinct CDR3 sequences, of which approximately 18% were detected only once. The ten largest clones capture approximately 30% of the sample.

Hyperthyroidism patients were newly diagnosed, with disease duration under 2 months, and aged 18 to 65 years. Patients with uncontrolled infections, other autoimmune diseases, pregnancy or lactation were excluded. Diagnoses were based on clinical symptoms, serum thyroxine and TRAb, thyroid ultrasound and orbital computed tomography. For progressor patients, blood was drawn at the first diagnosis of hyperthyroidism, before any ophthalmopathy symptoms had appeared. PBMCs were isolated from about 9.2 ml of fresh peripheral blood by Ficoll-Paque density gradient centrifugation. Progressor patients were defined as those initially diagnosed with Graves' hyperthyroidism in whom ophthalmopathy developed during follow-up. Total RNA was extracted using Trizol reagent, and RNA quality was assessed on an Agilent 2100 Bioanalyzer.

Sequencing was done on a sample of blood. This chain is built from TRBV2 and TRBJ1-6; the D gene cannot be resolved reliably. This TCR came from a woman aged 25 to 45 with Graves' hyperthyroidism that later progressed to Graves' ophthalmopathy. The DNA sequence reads TGTGCCAGTCGATCAGGTCCCCGAAATTCACCCCTCCACGTT. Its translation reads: CASRSGPRNSPLHV.